What follows are 24 T cell receptor beta chains derived from one specimen sequenced in a study of blood T cell repertoires in COVID-19. Data came from immunoSEQ multiplex PCR; TCRdb stores just in-frame clones and leaves some out. The table lists over 150,000 clones, roughly 88% of them singletons. The sequencing sample was made of peripheral blood. All receptors derive from a man aged 55-75 years with COVID-19, enrolled during active disease.

The chain combines TRBV28 with TRBJ1-1; D remains unclear. The CDR3 spans 14 residues. Per germline, CDR1 MDHEN and CDR2 SYDVKM. The V end lost 3 bases, the J end lost 0 bases, and 8 bases lay between the germline ends. CDR3 loop: CASSFGGLNTEAFF. CDR3 in DNA: TGTGCCAGCAGTTTTGGTGGGCTGAACACTGAAGCTTTCTTT. Drawing the rest from reference TRBV28 and TRBJ1-1, the complete variable domain is DVKVTQSSRYLVKRTGEKVFLECVQDMDHENMFWYRQDPGLGLRLIYFSYDVKMKEKGDIPEGYSVSREKKERFSLILESASTNQTSMYLCASSFGGLNTEAFFGQGTRLTVV.

V gene TRBV3-1 (or the pseudogene TRBV3-2) combines with J gene TRBJ2-1; possible D gene TRBD2, 5 bases. Germline CDR1 is LGHDT and CDR2 is YNNKEL (reference sequence). V lost 4 bases and J lost 7, with 20 bases in between. This CDR3 spans 16 amino acids. The CDR3 DNA is TGTGCCAGCAGCCTCTCTCGGCGTTCCACGGGGAATGAGCAGTTCTTC. This codes for CASSLSRRSTGNEQFF.

V gene TRBV7-9 combines with J gene TRBJ2-5, with 9 bases that match TRBD1. The V segment lost 3 bases and the J segment 5 bases; nucleotides outside the gene matches: 7. CDR3 length equals 15 residues. Germline CDR1 SEHNR, CDR2 FQNEAQ (reference sequence). CDR3 DNA: TGTGCCAGCAGCTTCGGACAGGGGAGCGCGGAGACCCAGTACTTC. This codes for CASSFGQGSAETQYF.

This clone was seen only once. The chain recombines TRBV6-5 with TRBJ1-2; 8 nucleotides align to TRBD1. This CDR3 contains 15 residues. Looked up from germline, CDR1 is MNHEY and CDR2 is SVGAGI. J lost 4 bases, V lost 0 bases, and 4 bases had no gene match. CDR3 region: CASSYSDRGIYGYTF. CDR3 nucleotide sequence: TGTGCCAGCAGTTACTCAGACAGGGGAATCTATGGCTACACCTTC.

The chain joins TRBV15 to TRBJ1-2, with D possibly being TRBD1 (6 bases). Germline V lookup: CDR1 LNHNV, CDR2 YYDKDF (reference sequence). With 4 bases removed from V and 4 bases from J, the gap between germline ends came to 10 bases. The CDR3 is 13 residues long. CDR3: CATSTDRLYGYTF. The CDR3 bases are TGTGCCACCAGCACAGACAGGCTCTATGGCTACACCTTC.

CDR3 coding DNA: TGTGCCTGGAGCCAGACCGCGGGTGGCTACACCTTC. Translation: CAWSQTAGGYTF. This chain uses TRBV30 with TRBJ1-2; D gene ambiguous. V lost 3 bases and J 7 bases, leaving 12 bases between the germline ends. The CDR3 consists of 12 residues. The V gene's germline CDR1 is GTSNPN and CDR2 SVGIG (reference sequence). Based on the CDR3 plus reference TRBV30 and TRBJ1-2, the full variable domain is SQTIHQWPATLVQPVGSPLSLECTVEGTSNPNLYWYRQAAGRGLQLLFYSVGIGQISSEVPQNLSASRPQDRQFILSSKKLLLSDSGFYLCAWSQTAGGYTFGSGTRLTVV.

The chain combines TRBV6-6 with TRBJ1-6, with 10 bases matching TRBD1. The germline gives CDR1 MNHNY, CDR2 SVGAGI (reference sequence). The CDR3 has 14 amino acids. V shed 5 bases, J shed 6 bases, and the junction held 1 base outside the gene matches. CDR3 DNA sequence: TGTGCCAGCAGTCGGGACAGGGGTAATTCACCCCTCCACTTT. As protein: CASSRDRGNSPLHF.

V is TRBV11-3 and J is TRBJ2-7; D perhaps matches TRBD2 (7 bases). V shed 5 bases and J shed 2 bases, with 19 bases lying between them. The germline CDR1 and CDR2 sequences are SGHNT and YENEEA. This CDR3 region has 16 residues. CDR3: CASSQPTGGLAYEQYF. The CDR3 DNA follows: TGTGCCAGCAGCCAACCGACAGGAGGACTAGCCTACGAGCAGTACTTC.

The CDR3 protein is CASSLGTGYYNEQFF. The CDR3 DNA sequence: TGTGCCAGCAGCCTTGGGACAGGGTATTACAATGAGCAGTTCTTC. The V call is TRBV11-2, the J call TRBJ2-1, with 9 bases that match TRBD1. The CDR3 consists of 15 residues. V gave up 5 bases and J gave up 4 bases; unmatched junction bases: 6. Germline CDR1 is SGHAT and CDR2 is FQNNGV.

The gene calls are TRBV11-3 and TRBJ2-1, with a tentative D call TRBD2 (5 bases). The germline V gene encodes CDR1 SGHNT and CDR2 YENEEA. Trimming took 4 bases from V and 8 from J, leaving 9 bases between them. The CDR3 has 12 amino acids. The CDR3 DNA reads as TGTGCCAGCAGCTCGAGGACTGATGAGCAGTTCTTC. This codes for CASSSRTDEQFF.

This chain connects TRBV4-2 to TRBJ2-7; TRBD1 might be the D (6 bases). From germline, CDR1 is LGHNA and CDR2 YNFKEQ. V lost 3 bases and J lost 5, with 14 bases in between. The CDR3 spans 14 residues. The CDR3 region has the DNA TGTGCCAGCAGCCAGAACAGGGAACTAAACGAGCAGTACTTC. Its protein is CASSQNRELNEQYF.

The chain employs TRBV28 and TRBJ2-7, with D unclear. V lost 6 bases, J lost 3 bases, and 9 bases lay in between. The CDR3 length is 12 residues. CDR1 MDHEN and CDR2 SYDVKM come from the germline V gene. CDR3: CASSFGRYEQYF. The CDR3 bases are TGTGCCAGCAGCTTCGGTCGCTACGAGCAGTACTTC.

This clone was seen a few times. J is TRBJ1-5 and V is TRBV18, with 7 bases matching TRBD1. The V gene end was trimmed by 4 bases and the J gene end by 4 bases; junction bases not matched to a gene: 10. The germline V gene has CDR1 KGHSH and CDR2 LQKENI. This CDR3 spans 16 amino acids. The CDR3 bases are TGTGCCAGCTCACAAGAACCGGGACAGTTGAATCAGCCCCAGCATTTT. It encodes CASSQEPGQLNQPQHF.

The chain links TRBV6-2 or TRBV6-3 to TRBJ2-1; the match to TRBD2 covers 8 bases. V shed 4 bases and J 4 bases; nucleotides not matched to a gene: 9. Germline-derived CDR1 and CDR2 are MNHEY and SVGEGT. The CDR3 has 16 amino acids. The CDR3 DNA is TGTGCCAGCAGTTCGCCCCCAGCGGGGGCATACAATGAGCAGTTCTTC. Protein product: CASSSPPAGAYNEQFF.

The genes are TRBV7-8 and TRBJ2-7; D might be TRBD1 (6 bases). The CDR3 runs to 13 residues. Germline CDR1 is SGHVS and CDR2 is FQNEAQ. Trimming pared 4 bases from V and 3 bases from J, leaving 10 bases between. CDR3 sequence: CASSSGVFYEQYF. The CDR3, as DNA: TGTGCCAGCAGCTCAGGGGTTTTCTACGAGCAGTACTTC.

V and J are TRBV30 and TRBJ1-2, with 8 bases that match TRBD1. Looked up from germline, CDR1 is GTSNPN and CDR2 is SVGIG (reference sequence). This CDR3 region has 11 residues. With V trimmed by 3 bases and J by 8 bases, 2 bases remained unmatched. The CDR3 loop is CAWRTGAGYTF. Here the CDR3 DNA reads TGTGCCTGGAGGACAGGGGCGGGCTACACCTTC.

This chain links TRBV6-5 with TRBJ1-1; possible D gene TRBD1, 5 bases. The germline V gene encodes CDR1 MNHEY and CDR2 SVGAGI. The CDR3 length is 14 residues. Trimming removed 7 bases from V and 7 bases from J, with 19 bases in between. CDR3 region: CASKARGSGGEAFF. The CDR3 bases are TGTGCCAGCAAGGCGCGGGGGTCGGGGGGTGAAGCTTTCTTT.

The chain links TRBV6-2 or TRBV6-3 to TRBJ2-3; 8 bases match TRBD2. This CDR3 comprises 15 residues. V gave up 2 bases and J gave up 9 bases; unmatched junction bases: 10. Germline values: CDR1 MNHEY, CDR2 SVGEGT. The CDR3 region has the DNA TGTGCCAGCAGTTACCCGGGACTAGGAGGGGTGACGCAGTATTTT. This encodes CASSYPGLGGVTQYF.

V gene TRBV6-5 combines with J gene TRBJ1-2; no clear D. Trimming stripped 7 bases from V and 3 bases from J, with 9 bases between. Per germline, CDR1 MNHEY and CDR2 SVGAGI. The CDR3 is 12 residues long. The DNA of the CDR3 is TGTGCCAGCAAAACAAATTACTATGGCTACACCTTC. This sequence encodes CASKTNYYGYTF.

V usage is TRBV19 and J usage is TRBJ2-3; 16 nucleotides align to TRBD2. J gave up 8 bases and V 5 bases, and 13 bases lay outside the gene matches. Germline values: CDR1 LNHDA, CDR2 SQIVND (reference sequence). The CDR3 loop spans 18 amino acids. CDR3 loop: CASSPSPGLAGGPVTQYF. The CDR3 DNA follows: TGTGCCAGTAGTCCGAGTCCGGGACTAGCGGGGGGGCCGGTTACGCAGTATTTT.

The CDR3 sequence: CASSQGGQGYGYTF. In DNA, the CDR3 is TGTGCCAGCTCACAAGGGGGACAGGGCTATGGCTACACCTTC. The rearrangement uses TRBV18 and TRBJ1-2; TRBD1 matches 9 bases. V dropped 4 bases and J dropped 4; count of bases not matched to a gene: 4. The germline V gene has CDR1 KGHSH and CDR2 LQKENI. This CDR3 is built from 14 residues.

This clone has more than one count but fewer than ten. This chain joins TRBV3-1 (or the pseudogene TRBV3-2) and TRBJ2-2; the D is unclear. The germline CDR1 and CDR2 sequences are LGHDT and YNNKEL (reference sequence). The CDR3 extends over 15 amino acids. V lost 6 bases, J lost 0 bases, and 11 bases lay in between. The CDR3 loop reads CASSLSSTNTGELFF. CDR3 coding DNA: TGTGCCAGCAGTCTTTCCTCTACGAACACCGGGGAGCTGTTTTTT.

J is TRBJ1-3 and V is TRBV14; D not resolved. Per the germline V gene, CDR1 is SGHDN and CDR2 is FVKESK. With 1 base removed from V and 4 bases from J, the gap between germline ends came to 14 bases. This CDR3 is 16 amino acids long. CDR3 DNA: TGTGCCAGCAGCCAAGTCCAGTTCACTACCGGAAACACCATATATTTT. Its translation: CASSQVQFTTGNTIYF.

This clone was counted a few times. The gene calls are TRBV7-2 and TRBJ2-7; 7 positions match TRBD1. With 2 bases clipped from V and 2 bases from J, the junction kept 3 bases outside the gene matches. CDR1 is SGHTA, CDR2 FQGNSA, per germline. This CDR3 region has 14 residues. The CDR3 coding sequence is TGTGCCAGCAGCTTACGACAGGGACCCTACGAGCAGTACTTC. Translated: CASSLRQGPYEQYF.